These T cell receptor beta chains were read from a single sample in a study. In TCRdb, the 5' RACE reads were re-called with MiXCR into one record per CDR3 protein. The repertoire includes over 50,000 distinct CDR3 sequences, roughly 30% of them detected once, and roughly 2.1% sits in the top ten. The sequenced sample was tumor-infiltrating naive CD4+ T cells sorted from the breast tumor. The source is a female donor with breast cancer. CDR3s include the opening cysteine and the closing phenylalanine or tryptophan. D genes are given only for firm matches. Some rows mark clone size as missing; the rest say once, few, many or name a class of expanded clone.

J gene | V gene | clone size | D gene | CDR3 DNA | CDR3 protein
TRBJ1-6 | TRBV30 | few | TRBD1 | TGTGCCTGGAGTCCAGGGGGTCTCCACTTT | CAWSPGGLHF
TRBJ2-5 | TRBV4-2 | . | . | TGTGCCAGCAGCCAAGATCCAACCCAGGCGGAGACCCAGTACTTC | CASSQDPTQAETQYF
TRBJ1-5 | TRBV12-3/TRBV12-4 | . | . | TGTGCCAGCACCTGGGGGAATCAGCCCCAGCATTTT | CASTWGNQPQHF
TRBJ2-5 | TRBV5-1 | many | TRBD2 | TGCGCCAGCAGCGACGCTAGCGGGGAAGAGACCCAGTACTTC | CASSDASGEETQYF
TRBJ2-1 | TRBV23-1 | . | TRBD2 | TGCGCCAGCAGTCAACTCGGGACTAGCGGGGAGTACAATGAGCAGTTCTTC | CASSQLGTSGEYNEQFF
TRBJ2-5 | TRBV7-2 | few | TRBD2 | TGTGCCAGCAGCAGAGCGGGATTCGAGACCCAGTACTTC | CASSRAGFETQYF
TRBJ1-1 | TRBV10-3 | medium-sized | TRBD1 | TGTGCCATCAGTAGAACAGGGGACACTGAAGCTTTCTTT | CAISRTGDTEAFF
TRBJ1-4 | TRBV6-2/TRBV6-3 | . | . | TGTGCCAGCAGTCAACGGGACGGCACAACTAATGAAAAACTGTTTTTT | CASSQRDGTTNEKLFF
TRBJ1-5 | TRBV12-3/TRBV12-4 | . | . | TGTGCCAGCAGCTTTGCAAATCAGCCCCAGCATTTT | CASSFANQPQHF
TRBJ2-5 | TRBV20-1 | . | TRBD2 | TGCAGTGCTAGATTAGCGGGAGGGCCTATTGAGACCCAGTACTTC | CSARLAGGPIETQYF
TRBJ1-2 | TRBV29-1 | many | TRBD1 | TGCAGCGCACAGGGGATGTCTGGGTATGGCTACACCTTC | CSAQGMSGYGYTF
TRBJ2-3 | TRBV20-1 | . | TRBD2 | TGCAGTGCCCCCAAGCGGGAGGTGGAAGATACGCAGTATTTT | CSAPKREVEDTQYF
TRBJ2-1 | TRBV5-1 | . | . | TGCGCCAGCAGCTTCGGACAGTCGGAGCAGTTCTTC | CASSFGQSEQFF
TRBJ1-2 | TRBV5-1 | few | TRBD1 | TGCGCCAGCAGCATGGACAGGGGCAACTATGGCTACACCTTC | CASSMDRGNYGYTF
TRBJ2-1 | TRBV20-1 | many | TRBD2 | TGCAGTGCTGTCGCTCGGGAGGGCCGGAGCTCCTACAATGAGCAGTTCTTC | CSAVAREGRSSYNEQFF
TRBJ1-1 | TRBV20-1 | . | . | TGCAGTGCCCCCCGGCGGGGATTAAACACTGAAGCTTTCTTT | CSAPRRGLNTEAFF
TRBJ2-1 | TRBV10-3 | . | . | TGTGCCATCAGTGGCGGCGGAGGCTACAATGAGCAGTTCTTC | CAISGGGGYNEQFF
TRBJ2-5 | TRBV3-1 | many | . | TGTGCCAGCAGCCAAGAAGTCCAAGAGACCCAGTACTTC | CASSQEVQETQYF
TRBJ2-7 | TRBV7-2 | . | TRBD1 | TGTGCCAGCAGCCGAAGGGGACAGGGAGGCGAGCAGTACTTC | CASSRRGQGGEQYF
TRBJ2-1 | TRBV5-1 | many | TRBD2 | TGCGCCAGCAGCACCGATTTAGCGGGTACCAATGAGCAGTTCTTC | CASSTDLAGTNEQFF
TRBJ2-3 | TRBV10-3 | many | . | TGTGCCATCACTGGACGAGAGACAGATACGCAGTATTTT | CAITGRETDTQYF
TRBJ2-1 | TRBV6-2/TRBV6-3 | once | TRBD1 | TGTGCCAGCAGTTTCCCCTGGGGACAGGGGGCCCACAATGAGCAGTTCTTC | CASSFPWGQGAHNEQFF
TRBJ2-7 | TRBV28 | . | TRBD2 | TGTGCCAGCAGTCCTCCTGCGAGCGGGAACTACGAGCAGTACTTC | CASSPPASGNYEQYF
TRBJ1-1 | TRBV6-6 | once | TRBD1 | TGTGCCAGCACATTTACAGGGGTTGGGAACACTGAAGCTTTCTTT | CASTFTGVGNTEAFF
TRBJ2-3 | TRBV7-2 | . | . | TGTGCCAGCAGCCCTTACGGTACGCAGTATTTT | CASSPYGTQYF
TRBJ1-2 | TRBV7-9 | few | . | TGTGCCAGCAGCCCCGCTGGGACCTTCTATGGCTACACCTTC | CASSPAGTFYGYTF
TRBJ2-5 | TRBV5-1 | few | . | TGCGCCAGCAGCTTGGGCCCAGGGACGGAACAAGAGACCCAGTACTTC | CASSLGPGTEQETQYF
TRBJ2-1 | TRBV5-1 | . | TRBD2 | TGCGCCAGCAGCTTGGCTAGCGGGAGGGACTCCTACAATGAGCAGTTCTTC | CASSLASGRDSYNEQFF
TRBJ2-5 | TRBV7-3 | few | . | TGTGCCAGCAGCTTAACCCCGGGGGGCGGGGAGACCCAGTACTTC | CASSLTPGGGETQYF
TRBJ1-2 | TRBV6-2/TRBV6-3 | many | . | TGTGCCAGCAGTTACTCGGGATATGGCTACACCTTC | CASSYSGYGYTF
TRBJ1-2 | TRBV29-1 | . | TRBD1 | TGCAGCGTTGGAGAGACCGGGACAGGTTCCTATGGCTACACCTTC | CSVGETGTGSYGYTF
TRBJ1-4 | TRBV25-1 | . | . | TGTGCCAGCAGTGAATTGGCGCCAGGAGATATTAATGAAAAACTGTTTTTT | CASSELAPGDINEKLFF
TRBJ2-1 | TRBV28 | . | TRBD1 | TGTGCCAGCAGTTTGGGACAGGAGTACAATGAGCAGTTCTTC | CASSLGQEYNEQFF
TRBJ1-1 | TRBV5-1 | . | . | TGCGCCAGCAGCTTGGGGGTGAGGGAGGGATTGAACACTGAAGCTTTCTTT | CASSLGVREGLNTEAFF
TRBJ1-3 | TRBV7-6 | many | TRBD1 | TGTGCCAGCAGCTTAGGGGGGACAGGGGTTCCGTCTGGAAACACCATATATTTT | CASSLGGTGVPSGNTIYF
TRBJ1-1 | TRBV6-2/TRBV6-3 | few | TRBD1 | TGTGCCAGCAGTCAATCCGGGACAGGGTATACTGAAGCTTTCTTT | CASSQSGTGYTEAFF